The 8 T cell receptor beta chains reported below all come from one sample, sequenced in a study of T cell changes during pregnancy in multiple sclerosis. The table came from immunoSEQ multiplex PCR; TCRdb's copy has only in-frame clones and leaves some out. The repertoire holds 26,000 or so clones, roughly nine tenths seen once, with around 17% in the top ten. The source was CD8+ T cells from peripheral blood mononuclear cells, collected in the second trimester of pregnancy. These receptors all stem from a female donor with multiple sclerosis, enrolled in a pregnancy study.

CDR3 nucleotide sequence: TGTGCCAGCAGTCCACTAGCGGAAGACTACAATGAGCAGTTCTTC. This sequence encodes CASSPLAEDYNEQFF. The chain couples TRBV6-5 to TRBJ2-1, with TRBD2 matching over 8 bases. V lost 5 bases, J lost 3 bases, and 6 bases stayed unmatched. Germline V gives CDR1 MNHEY, CDR2 SVGAGI. This CDR3 has 15 amino acids.

The V gene is TRBV6-1, the J gene TRBJ2-3; 11 nucleotides agree with TRBD2. With V trimmed by 8 bases and J by 4 bases, 8 bases remained unmatched. Germline CDR1 MNHNS, CDR2 SASEGT. The CDR3 runs 15 residues. CDR3 residues: CASGLAGGGADTQYF. CDR3 in DNA: TGTGCCAGCGGGCTAGCGGGAGGTGGAGCAGATACGCAGTATTTT.

The chain couples TRBV28 to TRBJ2-7, with TRBD1 matching over 8 bases. Germline lookup yields CDR1 MDHEN and CDR2 SYDVKM. Unmatched junction bases numbered 6, after V lost 5 bases and J lost 3 bases. The CDR3 runs 14 residues. The CDR3 DNA is TGTGCCAGCAGTCGACAGGGGCGAGTCTACGAGCAGTACTTC. Residues: CASSRQGRVYEQYF.

The chain is built from TRBV10-3 and TRBJ2-7; TRBD2 might be the D (5 bases). Germline-derived CDR1 and CDR2 are ENHRY and SYGVKD. There are 16 residues in the CDR3. The V end was cut by 1 base, the J end by 3 bases, with 16 bases between. CDR3 sequence reads: CAISEWDSADLYEQYF. CDR3 bases: TGTGCCATCAGTGAGTGGGATAGCGCAGATCTCTACGAGCAGTACTTC.

J is TRBJ2-7 and V is TRBV28; 11 bases line up with TRBD2. CDR3 length: 18 amino acids. Trimming at V came to 3 bases and at J to 2 bases, leaving 12 bases not matched to a gene. Looked up from germline, CDR1 is MDHEN and CDR2 is SYDVKM. DNA for the CDR3: TGTGCCAGCAGTTTTACTAGCGGGAGCGGTAGATCTACCTACGAGCAGTACTTC. Its protein is CASSFTSGSGRSTYEQYF.

The chain couples TRBV10-3 to TRBJ1-1; the match to TRBD1 covers 11 bases. Germline V gene sequence: CDR1 ENHRY, CDR2 SYGVKD. The V gene end was trimmed by 3 bases and the J gene end by 4 bases; junction bases not matched to a gene: 1. This CDR3 contains 14 residues. The CDR3 sequence is CAISDGTGGTEAFF. CDR3 nucleotides: TGTGCCATCAGTGACGGGACAGGGGGCACTGAAGCTTTCTTT.

V usage is TRBV29-1 and J usage is TRBJ1-2; D remains ambiguous. Germline lookup yields CDR1 SQVTM and CDR2 ANQGSEA. V was pared by 5 bases and J by 6 bases, with 13 bases between. The CDR3 totals 12 residues. The CDR3 sequence is CSVQIIPDGYTF. Here the CDR3 DNA reads TGCAGCGTTCAAATAATACCGGATGGCTACACCTTC.

The rearrangement uses TRBV28 and TRBJ2-1; TRBD2 matches 11 bases. Germline CDR1 reads MDHEN; CDR2 reads SYDVKM. The CDR3 covers 15 residues. The V and J ends lost 6 bases and 6 bases, in that order; junction bases with no gene match: 7. Here the CDR3 DNA reads TGTGCCAGCAGCCCTACTAGCGGGAGAGCCAATGAGCAGTTCTTC. Its protein product is CASSPTSGRANEQFF.